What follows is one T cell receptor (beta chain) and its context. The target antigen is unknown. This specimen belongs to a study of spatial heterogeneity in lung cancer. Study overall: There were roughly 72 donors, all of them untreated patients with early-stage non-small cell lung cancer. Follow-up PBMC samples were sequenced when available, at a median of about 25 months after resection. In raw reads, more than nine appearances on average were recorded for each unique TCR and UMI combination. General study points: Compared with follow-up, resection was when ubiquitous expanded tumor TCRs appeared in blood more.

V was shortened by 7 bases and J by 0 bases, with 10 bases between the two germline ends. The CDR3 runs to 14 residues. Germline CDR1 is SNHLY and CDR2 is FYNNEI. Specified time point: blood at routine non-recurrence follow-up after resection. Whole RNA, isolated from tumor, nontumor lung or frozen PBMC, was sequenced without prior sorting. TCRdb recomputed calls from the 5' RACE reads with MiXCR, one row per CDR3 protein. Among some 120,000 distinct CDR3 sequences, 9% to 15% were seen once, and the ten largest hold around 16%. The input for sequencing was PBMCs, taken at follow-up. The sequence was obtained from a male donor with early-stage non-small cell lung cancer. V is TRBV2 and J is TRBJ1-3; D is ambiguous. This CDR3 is CASTYEVSGNTIYF. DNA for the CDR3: TGTGCCAGCACGTACGAGGTCTCTGGAAACACCATATATTTT.